These 10 T cell receptor beta chains were all obtained from the same sample, sequenced in a study of shared clonotypes between healthy human individuals. Measured with immunoSEQ multiplex PCR; TCRdb has only the in-frame clones, and not every one. The sample shows a few million clones, 90% to 97% of them seen only once. Sequencing input: naive CD4+ T cells sorted from blood. Subset in this sample: CD45RA+ positively selected. These receptors were taken from a man younger than 35 in good health.

This clone was observed a few times. This sample also contains other DNA sequences that code for the same CDR3. This rearrangement joins TRBV9 to TRBJ2-1, with 10 positions matching TRBD2. Per germline, CDR1 SGDLS and CDR2 YYNGEE. J lost 0 bases, V lost 4 bases, and 1 base had no gene match. This CDR3 spans 15 amino acids. The CDR3 DNA sequence: TGTGCCAGCAGCTCTAGCGGGAGCTCCTACAATGAGCAGTTCTTC. Protein: CASSSSGSSYNEQFF.

This clone has a handful of counts. The gene calls are TRBV19 and TRBJ1-2; D is perhaps TRBD1 (5 bases). Trimming took 4 bases from V and 5 from J, leaving 11 bases between them. The germline gives CDR1 LNHDA, CDR2 SQIVND (reference sequence). The CDR3 extends over 13 amino acids. The CDR3 here is CASSTQEGYGYTF. CDR3 in DNA: TGTGCCAGTAGTACGCAGGAGGGGTATGGCTACACCTTC.

V and J are TRBV6-4 and TRBJ1-1, with D perhaps TRBD1 (5 bases). CDR1 and CDR2 (germline): MRHNA, SNTAGT. V lost 8 bases and J lost 2, with 15 bases in between. The length of the CDR3 is 14 residues. This CDR3 is CASSMGGTNTEAFF. The CDR3 bases are TGTGCCAGCTCGATGGGAGGGACTAACACTGAAGCTTTCTTT.

This rearrangement joins TRBV13 to TRBJ2-5, with 7 bases identical to TRBD1. The CDR3 runs 15 residues. The trim removed 4 bases at V and 2 bases at J, leaving 7 bases unmatched. The V gene's germline CDR1 is PRHDT and CDR2 FYEKMQ (reference sequence). CDR3 in DNA: TGTGCCAGCAGCTACCCACAGGGGTGGCAAGAGACCCAGTACTTC. It codes for CASSYPQGWQETQYF.

Points on this clone: The sample contains more than one DNA sequence encoding this CDR3. This rearrangement joins TRBV7-2 to TRBJ2-7, with D unclear. Per the germline V gene, CDR1 is SGHTA and CDR2 is FQGNSA. Trimming shortened V by 2 bases and J by 6 bases, and 8 bases separated the two germline ends. The CDR3 has 12 residues. The CDR3 DNA follows: TGTGCCAGCAGCTTAAACATCGGCGAGCAGTACTTC. It codes for CASSLNIGEQYF. The full variable domain, completed using reference TRBV7-2 and TRBJ2-7, is GAGVSQSPSNKVTEKGKDVELRCDPISGHTALYWYRQSLGQGLEFLIYFQGNSAPDKSGLPSDRFSAERTGGSVSTLTIQRTQQEDSAVYLCASSLNIGEQYFGPGTRLTVT.

The V gene is TRBV9, the J gene TRBJ2-1; 7 bases line up with TRBD2. Germline values: CDR1 SGDLS, CDR2 YYNGEE. V dropped 0 bases and J dropped 10; count of bases not matched to a gene: 10. This CDR3 is 15 amino acids long. CDR3 amino acids: CASSVVSVGREEQFF. The CDR3 DNA reads as TGTGCCAGCAGCGTAGTATCCGTGGGGAGGGAGGAGCAGTTCTTC.

This sequence joins TRBV6-6 and TRBJ1-5, with D uncertain. The CDR3 has 13 amino acids. Germline V gene lookup returns CDR1 MNHNY and CDR2 SVGAGI (reference sequence). The V and J ends lost 2 bases and 7 bases respectively, with 9 bases between them. The CDR3 is CASSYNGGQPQHF. Here the CDR3 DNA reads TGTGCCAGCAGTTACAATGGAGGGCAGCCCCAGCATTTT.

J is TRBJ2-7 and V is TRBV11-2; D is perhaps TRBD2 (6 bases). V was pared by 1 base and J by 2 bases, with 12 bases between. CDR3 length: 15 residues. The germline gives CDR1 SGHAT, CDR2 FQNNGV. The chain's CDR3 is CASSLASGSPYEQYF. For the CDR3, the DNA is TGTGCCAGCAGCTTAGCTTCCGGGAGCCCCTACGAGCAGTACTTC.

The chain combines TRBV7-3 with TRBJ2-7, with a possible D match to TRBD1 (5 bases). The CDR3 is made up of 13 amino acids. The germline V gene encodes CDR1 SGHTA and CDR2 FQGTGA. V was clipped by 4 bases and J by 7 bases, with 14 bases between them. The CDR3 reads CASSSPGIGEQYF. The CDR3 DNA sequence: TGTGCCAGCAGCTCGCCAGGGATAGGGGAGCAGTACTTC.

The chain uses TRBV25-1 and TRBJ2-7; perhaps TRBD2 as D (5 bases). Per the germline V gene, CDR1 is MGHDK and CDR2 is SYGVNS. With 3 bases removed from V and 4 bases from J, the gap between germline ends came to 13 bases. There are 14 residues in the CDR3. CDR3: CASSDDGERYEQYF. CDR3 nucleotide sequence: TGTGCCAGCAGTGATGATGGGGAGAGGTACGAGCAGTACTTC.